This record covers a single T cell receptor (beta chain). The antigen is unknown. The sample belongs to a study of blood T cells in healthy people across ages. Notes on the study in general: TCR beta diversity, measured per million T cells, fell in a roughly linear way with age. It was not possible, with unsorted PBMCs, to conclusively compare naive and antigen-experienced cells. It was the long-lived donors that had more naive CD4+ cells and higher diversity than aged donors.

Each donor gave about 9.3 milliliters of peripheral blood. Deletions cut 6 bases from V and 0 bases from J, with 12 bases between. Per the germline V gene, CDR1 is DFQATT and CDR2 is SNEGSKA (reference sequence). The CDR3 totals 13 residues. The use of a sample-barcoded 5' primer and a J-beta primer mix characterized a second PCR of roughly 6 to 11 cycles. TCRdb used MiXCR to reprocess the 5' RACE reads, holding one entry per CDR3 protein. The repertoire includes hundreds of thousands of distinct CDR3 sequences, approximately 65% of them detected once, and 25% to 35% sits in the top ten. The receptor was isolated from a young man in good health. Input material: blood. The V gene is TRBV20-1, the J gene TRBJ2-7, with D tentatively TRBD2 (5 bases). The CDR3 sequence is CSAAATASYEQYF. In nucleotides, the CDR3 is TGCAGTGCAGCGGCTACGGCCTCCTACGAGCAGTACTTC.